One and the same sample provided the 7 T cell receptor beta chains below, sequenced in a study of regulatory T cells in long-lasting Graves disease. Building of the TCR beta libraries involved iRepertoire HTBI primers and Arm-PCR of CDR3 regions. TCRdb re-derived calls from the multiplex PCR reads in MiXCR, one entry per CDR3 protein. The data contain some 560,000 distinct CDR3 sequences, 15% to 20% of them seen just once; the ten biggest clones take up just under 25%. Described time point: newly diagnosed GD, antithyroid drugs for less than 3 months. RNA from PBMCs was the source of the TCR library. These sequences were also reported in another study, on T cells in Graves' hyperthyroidism and ophthalmopathy.

This sample comprised peripheral blood mononuclear cells (PBMCs), obtained at new diagnosis, from a patient treated with antithyroid drugs. The receptors here all came from a woman aged 40-60 years with Graves disease.

The chain carries TRBV30 and TRBJ2-3, with D perhaps matching TRBD1 (7 bases). The V gene's germline CDR1 is GTSNPN and CDR2 SVGIG (reference sequence). This CDR3 has 15 residues. V lost 0 bases, J lost 4 bases, and 14 bases lay in between. The DNA for the CDR3 is TGTGCCTGGAGTGTAGGAGGGGGCGCGGCAGATACGCAGTATTTT. It codes for CAWSVGGGAADTQYF.

In regard to this clonotype: One base away lies a much larger clone, so this may be a sequencing read error. The gene calls are TRBV7-9 and TRBJ2-5; D might be TRBD1 (6 bases). The germline V gene encodes CDR1 SEHNR and CDR2 FQNEAQ (reference sequence). The CDR3 is 12 amino acids. V dropped 4 bases and J dropped 5 bases, with 8 bases sitting between them. CDR3 DNA: TGTGCCAGCAGCTGGACAGTGGAGACCCAGTACTTC. It codes for CASSWTVETQYF. The full variable domain, completed using reference TRBV7-9 and TRBJ2-5, is DTGVSQNPRHKITKRGQNVTFRCDPISEHNRLYWYRQTLGQGPEFLTYFQNEAQLEKSRLLSDRFSAERPKGSFSTLEIQRTEQGDSAMYLCASSWTVETQYFGPGTRLLVL.

The gene calls are TRBV20-1 and TRBJ1-2; 7 bases are shared with TRBD1. This CDR3 has 14 residues. Losses at the gene ends were 0 bases for V and 6 bases for J; bases not matched to a gene: 7. The germline gives CDR1 DFQATT, CDR2 SNEGSKA (reference sequence). CDR3 coding DNA: TGCAGTGCTAGAGATGAGGGGGCGTGGGATGGCTACACCTTC. Its translation is CSARDEGAWDGYTF.

There are a few counts of this clonotype. The V call is TRBV19, the J call TRBJ1-4; 9 positions agree with TRBD1. Germline-derived CDR1 and CDR2 are LNHDA and SQIVND (reference sequence). Trimming cost V 7 bases and J 2 bases; bases outside gene matches: 8. The CDR3 has 16 residues. CDR3 nucleotide sequence: TGTGCCAGTAAGGACAGGGGATATTCCACTAATGAAAAACTGTTTTTT. It encodes CASKDRGYSTNEKLFF.

The gene calls are TRBV27 and TRBJ1-4; D is perhaps TRBD1 (6 bases). Per the germline V gene, CDR1 is MNHEY and CDR2 is SMNVEV (reference sequence). This CDR3 region has 14 residues. V was shortened by 3 bases and J by 11 bases, with 16 bases between the two germline ends. The CDR3 protein is CASSFDRSLRKLFF. The CDR3 region has the DNA TGTGCCAGCAGTTTCGACAGGAGCCTCCGGAAACTGTTTTTT. Looking up the rest from reference TRBV27 and TRBJ1-4 gives the full variable domain: EAQVTQNPRYLITVTGKKLTVTCSQNMNHEYMSWYRQDPGLGLRQIYYSMNVEVTDKGDVPEGYKVSRKEKRNFPLILESPSPNQTSLYFCASSFDRSLRKLFFGSGTQLSVL.

This clonotype occurred many times. The chain joins TRBV5-1 to TRBJ1-1; 7 nucleotides match TRBD1. V shed 3 bases, J shed 8 bases, and the junction held 10 bases outside the gene matches. CDR1 SGHRS and CDR2 YFSETQ come from the germline V gene. This CDR3 comprises 14 residues. The chain's CDR3 is CASSYSTGPSEAFF. The CDR3 nucleotides are TGCGCCAGCAGCTATTCGACAGGGCCTTCCGAAGCTTTCTTT.

This clonotype was counted many times. The V gene is TRBV19, the J gene TRBJ2-1, with 12 nucleotides matching TRBD2. V gave up 7 bases and J gave up 0 bases; unmatched junction bases: 1. The CDR3 consists of 15 residues. The germline V gene has CDR1 LNHDA and CDR2 SQIVND (reference sequence). The CDR3 sequence: CASKTSGSSYNEQFF. The CDR3 DNA reads TGTGCCAGTAAGACTAGCGGGAGCTCCTACAATGAGCAGTTCTTC.